The text below deals with one T cell receptor beta chain. Only in-frame clones appear in the TCRdb table, and some are missing; sequencing was by immunoSEQ multiplex PCR. Found here are about 51,000 clones, around 88% of them singletons; the top ten hold 1.3%. The data belong to a study of blood T cell repertoires in COVID-19. As for the study in general: In each case, the material was cDNA or gDNA derived from T cells, B-cell-depleted T cells, or PBMCs.

This CDR3 has 16 residues. Trimming removed 4 bases from V and 0 bases from J, with 16 bases in between. Germline CDR1 reads LGHNA; CDR2 reads YNFKEQ. What was sequenced was peripheral blood. The rearrangement links TRBV4-2 to TRBJ2-7; perhaps TRBD1 as D (6 bases). This sequence originates from a man between 60 and 75 years old with acute or convalescent COVID-19. For the CDR3, the DNA is TGTGCCAGCAGCCTAGCCGGGACACCTTACTCCTACGAGCAGTACTTC. It translates to CASSLAGTPYSYEQYF.